The source of this TCR beta chain is a study of T cell responses to AZD1222 COVID-19 vaccine. Pooling of second doses given at about 4 or about 12 weeks was done. V lost 6 bases, J lost 4 bases, and 6 bases lay in between. Germline V gene sequence: CDR1 SQVTM, CDR2 ANQGSEA. The CDR3 consists of 10 residues. Clones were read by immunoSEQ multiplex PCR, and TCRdb kept only the in-frame ones, dropping some. The sample lists over 130,000 clones, roughly nine tenths occurring once. V and J are TRBV29-1 and TRBJ1-1; D unresolved. Sequenced material: peripheral blood, taken 28 days after the second AZD1222 dose. This clonotype originated in an adult who received the AZD1222 COVID-19 vaccine. CDR3 sequence (DNA): TGCAGCGTCGTGTTCACTGAAGCTTTCTTT. It yields the protein CSVVFTEAFF.